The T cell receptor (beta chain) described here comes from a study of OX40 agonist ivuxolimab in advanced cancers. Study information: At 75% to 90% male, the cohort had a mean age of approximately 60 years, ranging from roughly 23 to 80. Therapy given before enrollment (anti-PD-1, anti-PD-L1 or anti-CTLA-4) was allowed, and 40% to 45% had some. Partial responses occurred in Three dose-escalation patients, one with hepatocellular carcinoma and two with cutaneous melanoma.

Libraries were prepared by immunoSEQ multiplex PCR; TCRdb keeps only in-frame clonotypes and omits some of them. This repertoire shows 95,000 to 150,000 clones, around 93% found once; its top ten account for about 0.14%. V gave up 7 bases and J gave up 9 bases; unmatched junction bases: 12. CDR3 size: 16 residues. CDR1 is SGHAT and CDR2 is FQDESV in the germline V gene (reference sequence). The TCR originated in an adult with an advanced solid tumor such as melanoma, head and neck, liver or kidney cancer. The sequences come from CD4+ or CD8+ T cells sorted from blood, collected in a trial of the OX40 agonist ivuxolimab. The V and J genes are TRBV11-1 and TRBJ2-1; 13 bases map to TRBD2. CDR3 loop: CASTRTSGSPLSEQFF. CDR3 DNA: TGTGCCAGCACCCGGACTAGCGGGAGCCCTTTGAGTGAGCAGTTCTTC.